The next 22 T cell receptor beta chains were all read from a single sample in a study of cytomegalovirus exposure and HLA in healthy donors. Vbeta (60) and Jbeta (13) primers were used in the PCR. Only in-frame clones appear in the TCRdb table, and some are missing; sequencing was by immunoSEQ multiplex PCR. The sample carries 150,000 to 200,000 clones, 70% to 80% recorded once. The material sequenced was PBMCs. The receptors were gathered from a man aged 18 to 35 in good health and CMV-seronegative.

The gene calls are TRBV6-6 and TRBJ2-7, with D maybe TRBD2 (5 bases). The length of the CDR3 is 15 residues. Trimming took off 4 bases at V and 4 bases at J, with 17 bases between the two ends. Germline CDR1 and CDR2: MNHNY and SVGAGI (reference sequence). The CDR3 DNA sequence: TGTGCCAGCAGTTCCACGAGGAGGATACCGTACGAGCAGTACTTC. Its translation is CASSSTRRIPYEQYF.

The J gene is TRBJ2-7, the V gene TRBV6-4; 9 positions match TRBD2. The CDR3 sequence is 12 residues long. Trimming took 4 bases from V and 5 from J; bases not matched to a gene: 0. The germline gives CDR1 MRHNA, CDR2 SNTAGT. The chain's CDR3 is CASSVAGDEQYF. The CDR3 DNA follows: TGTGCCAGCAGTGTAGCGGGAGACGAGCAGTACTTC.

The rearrangement uses TRBV27 and TRBJ1-4; the match to TRBD1 covers 9 bases. Trimming cost V 6 bases and J 1 base; bases outside gene matches: 12. The CDR3 spans 18 residues. Per germline, CDR1 MNHEY and CDR2 SMNVEV (reference sequence). The CDR3 protein is CASRPAGTGRRTNEKLFF. CDR3 sequence (DNA): TGTGCCAGCAGACCAGCCGGGACAGGGCGTCGAACTAATGAAAAACTGTTTTTT. Complete variable domain (other parts from reference TRBV27 and TRBJ1-4): EAQVTQNPRYLITVTGKKLTVTCSQNMNHEYMSWYRQDPGLGLRQIYYSMNVEVTDKGDVPEGYKVSRKEKRNFPLILESPSPNQTSLYFCASRPAGTGRRTNEKLFFGSGTQLSVL.

This clone was seen only a few times. V gene TRBV7-9 combines with J gene TRBJ2-7; 7 bases agree with TRBD1. J was trimmed by 12 bases and V by 5 bases; bases with no gene match: 10. Germline loops: CDR1 SEHNR, CDR2 FQNEAQ (reference sequence). The CDR3 consists of 12 residues. The DNA of the CDR3 is TGTGCCAGCAGCGCAGGGACAGCGTTCTGGTACTTC. It translates to CASSAGTAFWYF.

This clone was seen a handful of times. V is TRBV29-1 and J is TRBJ1-1; 8 bases line up with TRBD1. Germline-derived CDR1 and CDR2 are SQVTM and ANQGSEA. The CDR3 length is 12 residues. Written as DNA, the CDR3 is TGCAGTGAACGGACAGGGCAAGGTGAAGCTTTCTTT. This encodes CSERTGQGEAFF.

Written as DNA, the CDR3 is TGTGCCAGCAGCTCCGGACTGAGCACTGAAGCTTTCTTT. The encoded protein is CASSSGLSTEAFF. V is TRBV7-3 and J is TRBJ1-1; D is unclear. Between the trimmed V and J ends, which lost 4 bases and 4 bases, there was a span of 10 bases. Germline loops: CDR1 SGHTA, CDR2 FQGTGA. CDR3 length: 13 amino acids.

This clone was observed a single time. CDR3 nucleotides: TGTGCCAGCAGTTTATCCCTAGCGATTGAGCAGTTCTTC. It is translated as CASSLSLAIEQFF. The chain couples TRBV28 to TRBJ2-1, with a possible D match to TRBD2 (6 bases). The CDR3 is 13 amino acids. Germline-derived CDR1 and CDR2 are MDHEN and SYDVKM. V lost 1 base and J 9 bases, leaving 10 bases between the germline ends.

This clone was found a few times. V usage is TRBV7-9 and J usage is TRBJ2-7, with TRBD1 matching over 7 bases. Germline trimming cut 5 bases from V and 2 bases from J; bases unmatched to any gene: 15. Germline V gene sequence: CDR1 SEHNR, CDR2 FQNEAQ (reference sequence). The CDR3 contains 17 residues. Written as DNA, the CDR3 is TGTGCCAGCAGCACAAGTGGGGTATTGGACAGGACCTACGAGCAGTACTTC. It is translated as CASSTSGVLDRTYEQYF.

The chain employs TRBV7-9 and TRBJ1-4; 8 positions match TRBD1. The V gene end was trimmed by 5 bases and the J gene end by 2 bases; junction bases not matched to a gene: 4. The CDR3 covers 15 residues. Germline V gene lookup returns CDR1 SEHNR and CDR2 FQNEAQ (reference sequence). The chain's CDR3 is CASSTRTGTNEKLFF. The CDR3 region has the DNA TGTGCCAGCAGCACCCGGACAGGGACTAATGAAAAACTGTTTTTT.

The genes are TRBV2 and TRBJ2-3, with TRBD2 matching 10 bases. The junction had 2 bases not matched to a gene; V was cut back by 4 bases and J by 1 base. This CDR3 comprises 15 residues. CDR1 SNHLY and CDR2 FYNNEI come from the germline V gene. CDR3 region: CASSVLAGGTDTQYF. CDR3 nucleotides: TGTGCCAGCAGTGTCCTAGCGGGGGGCACAGATACGCAGTATTTT.

This chain links TRBV5-4 with TRBJ2-3; 10 positions match TRBD1. V shed 0 bases and J 1 base; nucleotides not matched to a gene: 8. Germline V gene data show CDR1 as SGHNT and CDR2 as YYREEE (reference sequence). The CDR3 has 18 amino acids. The CDR3 spells CASSLGRGTGVRTDTQYF. For the CDR3, the DNA is TGTGCCAGCAGCTTGGGCCGCGGGACAGGGGTCCGCACAGATACGCAGTATTTT.

This clone was detected once. This chain links TRBV28 with TRBJ1-6; no clear D. The CDR3 sequence is 11 residues long. V was clipped by 3 bases and J by 10 bases, with 4 bases between them. Per the germline V gene, CDR1 is MDHEN and CDR2 is SYDVKM. CDR3 DNA: TGTGCCAGCAGTTTGAGCTCACCCCTCCACTTT. This codes for CASSLSSPLHF.

The chain couples TRBV5-4 to TRBJ2-7; TRBD2 is a possible D gene (6 bases). The CDR3 consists of 14 residues. V gave up 3 bases and J gave up 6 bases, with 16 bases separating them. CDR1 is SGHNT and CDR2 is YYREEE in the germline V gene (reference sequence). The CDR3 is CASSWAGGVVEQYF. DNA for the CDR3: TGTGCCAGCAGCTGGGCCGGGGGAGTCGTCGAGCAGTACTTC.

The chain combines TRBV7-2 with TRBJ2-5; 12 bases agree with TRBD2. The CDR3 extends over 16 amino acids. Germline-derived CDR1 and CDR2 are SGHTA and FQGNSA. Germline trimming cut 4 bases from V and 5 bases from J; bases unmatched to any gene: 8. The CDR3 region has the DNA TGTGCCAGCAGCTACCTAGCGGGGGGGCCTTGGGAGACCCAGTACTTC. Encoded protein: CASSYLAGGPWETQYF. The full variable domain, its missing parts supplied by reference TRBV7-2 and TRBJ2-5, is GAGVSQSPSNKVTEKGKDVELRCDPISGHTALYWYRQSLGQGLEFLIYFQGNSAPDKSGLPSDRFSAERTGGSVSTLTIQRTQQEDSAVYLCASSYLAGGPWETQYFGPGTRLLVL.

The rearrangement joins TRBV7-2 to TRBJ1-2, with a weak D call TRBD1 (5 bases). V was clipped by 1 base and J by 5 bases, with 14 bases between them. The CDR3 loop spans 15 amino acids. CDR1 SGHTA and CDR2 FQGNSA come from the germline V gene. As DNA, the CDR3 is TGTGCCAGCAGCTTAGGCGGGGGTGAAGGATATGGCTACACCTTC. Its protein product is CASSLGGGEGYGYTF.

A single count supports this clone. This chain connects TRBV28 to TRBJ1-5, with no clear D. The germline CDR1 and CDR2 sequences are MDHEN and SYDVKM. The V and J ends lost 6 bases and 0 bases respectively, with 12 bases between them. This CDR3 contains 15 residues. CDR3 sequence reads: CASSRPSGSNQPQHF. CDR3 DNA: TGTGCCAGCAGCCGACCGTCGGGTAGCAATCAGCCCCAGCATTTT.

This clone turned up a few times. The chain couples TRBV19 to TRBJ2-5, with 7 bases matching TRBD1. Germline V gives CDR1 LNHDA, CDR2 SQIVND (reference sequence). Losses at the gene ends were 4 bases for V and 7 bases for J; bases not matched to a gene: 6. This CDR3 is 13 amino acids long. The CDR3 reads CASSSRDSGTQYF. The CDR3 DNA reads as TGTGCCAGTAGTAGTCGGGACAGTGGGACCCAGTACTTC.

The sample holds a few counts of this clone. V usage is TRBV6-1 and J usage is TRBJ1-5; D is undetermined. Germline CDR1 and CDR2: MNHNS and SASEGT. The CDR3 consists of 13 residues. V shed 4 bases and J shed 4 bases, with 8 bases lying between them. CDR3 amino acids: CASSVQENQPQHF. The CDR3 nucleotides read TGTGCCAGCAGTGTCCAGGAAAATCAGCCCCAGCATTTT.

The chain has TRBV5-1 and TRBJ1-4; 10 positions match TRBD1. Germline V gene lookup returns CDR1 SGHRS and CDR2 YFSETQ. V was clipped by 4 bases and J by 2 bases; unmatched bases: 8. The CDR3 loop spans 17 amino acids. CDR3 in DNA: TGCGCCAGCAGCCTGAATGGACAGGGGGTGACTAATGAAAAACTGTTTTTT. Its translation is CASSLNGQGVTNEKLFF.

This clone was counted a few times. The rearrangement joins TRBV5-4 to TRBJ1-2; 10 bases line up with TRBD1. Germline lookup yields CDR1 SGHNT and CDR2 YYREEE (reference sequence). The CDR3 loop spans 15 amino acids. Germline trimming cut 4 bases from V and 6 bases from J; bases unmatched to any gene: 9. CDR3 coding DNA: TGTGCCAGCAGCCCCGGGACAGGGGCGGGGAATGGCTACACCTTC. Translating gives CASSPGTGAGNGYTF.

This clone appeared a few times. This chain connects TRBV10-3 to TRBJ1-5; TRBD1 might be the D (6 bases). The CDR3 totals 13 residues. The V and J ends lost 5 bases and 4 bases respectively, with 9 bases between them. The germline CDR1 and CDR2 sequences are ENHRY and SYGVKD. As DNA, the CDR3 is TGTGCCATCAGTTCGCAGGGGAATCAGCCCCAGCATTTT. It encodes CAISSQGNQPQHF.

The chain employs TRBV27 and TRBJ2-2, with a possible D match to TRBD2 (5 bases). V was trimmed by 0 bases and J by 1 base, leaving 6 bases between them. Per the germline V gene, CDR1 is MNHEY and CDR2 is SMNVEV (reference sequence). The CDR3 is 15 amino acids. The CDR3 DNA sequence: TGTGCCAGCAGTTTATCTAGCGTGAACACCGGGGAGCTGTTTTTT. Protein: CASSLSSVNTGELFF.